One and the same sample provided the 9 T cell receptor beta chains below, sequenced in a study of cytomegalovirus exposure and HLA in healthy donors. The primer mix had 60 Vbeta and 13 Jbeta primers. Assay: immunoSEQ multiplex PCR; the TCRdb copy retains only in-frame clones and omits some. The sample holds approximately 110,000 clones, just under 75% seen once. The sequenced sample consisted of PBMCs. Source of these receptors: a man in his forties or fifties in good health and CMV-seropositive.

The chain combines TRBV9 with TRBJ2-3; TRBD2 matches at 7 bases. CDR1 is SGDLS, CDR2 YYNGEE, per germline. CDR3 length equals 16 residues. With V trimmed by 0 bases and J by 2 bases, 6 bases remained unmatched. This chain's CDR3 is CASSVAYSGYTDTQYF. DNA for the CDR3: TGTGCCAGCAGCGTAGCGTATAGCGGGTACACAGATACGCAGTATTTT. The whole variable domain, filled in from reference TRBV9 and TRBJ2-3, reads DSGVTQTPKHLITATGQRVTLRCSPRSGDLSVYWYQQSLDQGLQFLIQYYNGEERAKGNILERFSAQQFPDLHSELNLSSLELGDSALYFCASSVAYSGYTDTQYFGPGTRLTVL.

The chain has TRBV6-1 and TRBJ1-2; possibly TRBD1 for D (5 bases). The CDR3 totals 12 residues. The germline CDR1 and CDR2 sequences are MNHNS and SASEGT. V lost 7 bases and J 3 bases, leaving 9 bases between the germline ends. The CDR3 sequence: CASMETDYGYTF. CDR3 DNA: TGTGCCAGCATGGAGACAGACTATGGCTACACCTTC.

The gene calls are TRBV2 and TRBJ2-7; 12 bases are a match to TRBD2. The CDR3 runs to 15 residues. Germline V gene data show CDR1 as SNHLY and CDR2 as FYNNEI. J lost 0 bases, V lost 8 bases, and 5 bases had no gene match. The CDR3 region has the DNA TGTGCCAGCGGACTAGCGGGGACTGGCTCCTACGAGCAGTACTTC. Translating it yields CASGLAGTGSYEQYF.

This clone was seen a handful of times. This chain uses TRBV23-1 with TRBJ2-1; TRBD1 matches 9 bases. TRBV23-1 is an ORF, with its function uncertain. There are 17 residues in the CDR3. With 0 bases clipped from V and 4 bases from J, the junction kept 7 bases outside the gene matches. CDR3 loop: CASSQSPDRGIYNEQFF. The CDR3 coding sequence is TGCGCCAGCAGTCAATCACCAGACAGGGGGATTTACAATGAGCAGTTCTTC.

The V and J genes are TRBV5-1 and TRBJ2-7; 7 positions agree with TRBD1. This CDR3 has 13 amino acids. The trim removed 4 bases at V and 6 bases at J, leaving 7 bases unmatched. Germline CDR1 is SGHRS and CDR2 is YFSETQ. CDR3 DNA: TGCGCCAGCAGCATAAGACAGGGAAGCGAGCAGTACTTC. It specifies CASSIRQGSEQYF.

This clone is termed medium-sized. The identical CDR3 is also encoded by other nucleotide sequences in the sample. The chain is built from TRBV7-3 and TRBJ2-3, with a weak D call TRBD2 (5 bases). CDR1 is SGHTA and CDR2 is FQGTGA in the germline V gene. Trimming took off 5 bases at V and 3 bases at J, with 12 bases between the two ends. The CDR3 loop spans 14 amino acids. The CDR3 loop reads CASSPGLETDTQYF. CDR3 in DNA: TGTGCCAGCAGCCCCGGACTGGAGACAGATACGCAGTATTTT.

The rearrangement uses TRBV27 and TRBJ2-5; TRBD1 aligns across 9 bases. J was trimmed by 3 bases and V by 5 bases; bases with no gene match: 10. In germline, CDR1 is MNHEY, CDR2 SMNVEV (reference sequence). CDR3 length equals 16 residues. Here the CDR3 DNA reads TGTGCCAGCAGTCGGGTAGAGGGACAGGGCAAAGAGACCCAGTACTTC. It is translated as CASSRVEGQGKETQYF.

The chain carries TRBV28 and TRBJ2-5; 8 nucleotides line up with TRBD1. After removal of 6 bases from V and 5 bases from J, the junction contained 11 bases not matched to a gene. Germline V CDR1 and CDR2: MDHEN, SYDVKM. The CDR3 runs to 15 residues. The CDR3 DNA is TGTGCCAGCAGAAACCCAGGGGGCAATATGGAGACCCAGTACTTC. Translated: CASRNPGGNMETQYF.

The V gene is TRBV4-1, the J gene TRBJ2-7; no clear D gene. V lost 0 bases, J lost 4 bases, and 7 bases lay in between. The V gene's germline CDR1 is MGHRA and CDR2 YSYEKL. The length of the CDR3 is 13 residues. The CDR3 protein is CASSQESGYEQYF. CDR3 DNA sequence: TGCGCCAGCAGCCAAGAATCGGGTTACGAGCAGTACTTC.